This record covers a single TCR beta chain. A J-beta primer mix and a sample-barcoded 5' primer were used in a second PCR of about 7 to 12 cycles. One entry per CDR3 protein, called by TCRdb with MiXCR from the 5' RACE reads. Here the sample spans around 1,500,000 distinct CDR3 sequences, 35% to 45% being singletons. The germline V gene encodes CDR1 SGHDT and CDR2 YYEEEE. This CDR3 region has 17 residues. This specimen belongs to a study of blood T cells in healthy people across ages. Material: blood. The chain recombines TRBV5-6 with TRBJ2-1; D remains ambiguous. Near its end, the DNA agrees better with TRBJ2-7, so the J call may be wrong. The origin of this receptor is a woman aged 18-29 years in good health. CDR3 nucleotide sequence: TGTGCCAGCAGCCCAGATATCGTGCAAACCTCCTACAATGAGCAGTACTTC. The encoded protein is CASSPDIVQTSYNEQYF.